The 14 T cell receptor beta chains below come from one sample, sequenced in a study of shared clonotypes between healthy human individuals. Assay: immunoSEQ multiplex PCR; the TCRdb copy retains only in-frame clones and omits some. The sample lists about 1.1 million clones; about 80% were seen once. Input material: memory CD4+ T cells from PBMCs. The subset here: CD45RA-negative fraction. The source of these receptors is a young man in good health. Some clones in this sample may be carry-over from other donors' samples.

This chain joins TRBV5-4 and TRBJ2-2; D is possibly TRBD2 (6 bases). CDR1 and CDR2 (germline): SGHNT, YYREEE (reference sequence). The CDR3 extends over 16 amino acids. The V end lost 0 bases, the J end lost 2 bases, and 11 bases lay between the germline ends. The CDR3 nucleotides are TGTGCCAGCAGCTTGGGGGTTAGCGGAAACACCGGGGAGCTGTTTTTT. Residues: CASSLGVSGNTGELFF.

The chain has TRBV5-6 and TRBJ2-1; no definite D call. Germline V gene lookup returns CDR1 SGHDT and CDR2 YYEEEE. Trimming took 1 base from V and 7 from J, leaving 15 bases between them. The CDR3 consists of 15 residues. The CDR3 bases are TGTGCCAGCAGCTTGTTTAGGGTTTCCAGTAATGAGCAGTTCTTC. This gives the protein CASSLFRVSSNEQFF.

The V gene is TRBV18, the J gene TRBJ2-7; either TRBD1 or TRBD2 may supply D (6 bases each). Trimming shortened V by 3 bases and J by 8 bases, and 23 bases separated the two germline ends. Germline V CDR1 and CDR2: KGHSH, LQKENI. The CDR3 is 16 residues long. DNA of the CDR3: TGTGCCAGCTCACCCCCCAGGGGCGGGATTGGCAGGCAGCAGTACTTC. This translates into CASSPPRGGIGRQQYF.

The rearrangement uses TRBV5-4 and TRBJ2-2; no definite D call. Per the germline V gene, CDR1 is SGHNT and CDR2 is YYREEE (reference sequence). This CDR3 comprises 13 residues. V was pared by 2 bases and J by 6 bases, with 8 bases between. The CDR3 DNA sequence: TGTGCCAGCAGCTTCTTTGGGGCCGGGGAGCTGTTTTTT. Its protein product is CASSFFGAGELFF.

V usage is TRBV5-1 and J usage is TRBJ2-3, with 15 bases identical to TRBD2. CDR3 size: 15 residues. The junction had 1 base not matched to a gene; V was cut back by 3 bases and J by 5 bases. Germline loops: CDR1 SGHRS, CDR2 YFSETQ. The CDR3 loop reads CASSWTSGREDTQYF. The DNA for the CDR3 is TGCGCCAGCAGCTGGACTAGCGGGAGGGAAGATACGCAGTATTTT.

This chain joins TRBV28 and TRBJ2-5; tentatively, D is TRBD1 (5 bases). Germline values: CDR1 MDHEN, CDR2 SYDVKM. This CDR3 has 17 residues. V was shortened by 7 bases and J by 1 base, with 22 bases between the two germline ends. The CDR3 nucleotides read TGTGCCAGCACAGGGCAGGACGTTAAGGCGAGCCAAGAGACCCAGTACTTC. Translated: CASTGQDVKASQETQYF.

CDR3 in amino acids: CASSLFRGRLNEQYF. The CDR3 DNA sequence: TGTGCCAGCAGCTTATTCAGGGGTAGGTTAAACGAGCAGTACTTC. The chain combines TRBV13 with TRBJ2-7, with a weak D call TRBD1 (6 bases). The CDR3 has 15 amino acids. V lost 2 bases and J 5 bases, leaving 16 bases between the germline ends. Per the germline V gene, CDR1 is PRHDT and CDR2 is FYEKMQ (reference sequence). Complete variable domain (other parts from reference TRBV13 and TRBJ2-7): AAGVIQSPRHLIKEKRETATLKCYPIPRHDTVYWYQQGPGQDPQFLISFYEKMQSDKGSIPDRFSAQQFSDYHSELNMSSLELGDSALYFCASSLFRGRLNEQYFGPGTRLTVT.

The CDR3 reads CASSLFWSDSGNTIYF. In DNA, the CDR3 is TGTGCCAGCAGCTTGTTCTGGTCGGACTCTGGAAACACCATATATTTT. The genes are TRBV5-6 and TRBJ1-3; D is ambiguous. The CDR3 has 16 residues. Germline CDR1 SGHDT, CDR2 YYEEEE. Trimming cost V 1 base and J 0 bases, with 11 bases left between them.

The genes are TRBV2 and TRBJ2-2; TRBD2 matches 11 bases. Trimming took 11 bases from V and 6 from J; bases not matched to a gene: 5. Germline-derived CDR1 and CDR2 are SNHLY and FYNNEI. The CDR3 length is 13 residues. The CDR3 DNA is TGTGCCGGGGGTAGCGGGAGGGCCGGGGAGCTGTTTTTT. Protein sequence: CAGGSGRAGELFF.

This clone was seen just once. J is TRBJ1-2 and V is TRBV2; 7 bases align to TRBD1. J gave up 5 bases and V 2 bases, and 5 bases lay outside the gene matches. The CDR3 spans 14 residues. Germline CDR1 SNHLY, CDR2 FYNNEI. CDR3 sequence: CASSEFAGGYGYTF. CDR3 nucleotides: TGTGCCAGCAGTGAATTTGCAGGGGGTTATGGCTACACCTTC.

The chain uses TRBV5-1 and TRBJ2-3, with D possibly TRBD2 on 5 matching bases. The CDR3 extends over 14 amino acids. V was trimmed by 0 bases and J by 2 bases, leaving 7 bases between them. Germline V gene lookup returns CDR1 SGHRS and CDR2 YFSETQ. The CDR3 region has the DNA TGCGCCAGCAGCTTGGTAGCGCACACAGATACGCAGTATTTT. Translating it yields CASSLVAHTDTQYF.

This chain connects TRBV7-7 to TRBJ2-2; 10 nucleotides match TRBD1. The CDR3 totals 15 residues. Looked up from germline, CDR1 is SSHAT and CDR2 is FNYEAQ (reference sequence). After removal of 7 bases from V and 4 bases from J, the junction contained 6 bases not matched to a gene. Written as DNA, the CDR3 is TGTGCCAGCAAAATTGGGACAGGGGTCACCGGGGAGCTGTTTTTT. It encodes CASKIGTGVTGELFF.

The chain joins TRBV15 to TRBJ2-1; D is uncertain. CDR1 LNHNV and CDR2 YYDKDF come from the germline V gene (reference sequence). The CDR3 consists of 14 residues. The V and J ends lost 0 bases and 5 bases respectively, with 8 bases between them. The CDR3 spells CATSRDLTDNEQFF. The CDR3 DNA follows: TGTGCCACCAGCAGAGATCTAACAGACAATGAGCAGTTCTTC.

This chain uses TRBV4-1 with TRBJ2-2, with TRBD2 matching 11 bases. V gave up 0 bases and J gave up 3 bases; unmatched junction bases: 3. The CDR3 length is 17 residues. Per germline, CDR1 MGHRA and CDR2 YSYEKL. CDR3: CASSQERGLADTGELFF. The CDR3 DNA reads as TGCGCCAGCAGCCAAGAAAGGGGACTAGCGGACACCGGGGAGCTGTTTTTT.